Listed below are T cell receptor beta chains from one sample, sequenced in a study of identical twins. TCRdb used MiXCR to reprocess the 5' RACE reads, holding one entry per CDR3 protein. The sample has 250,000 or so distinct CDR3 sequences; about 12% are singletons. In addition, the sample was reused for a study of yellow fever vaccine responses in identical twins.

Sample: memory (CD45RO+) T cells sorted from blood. These receptor sequences come from a woman younger than 30 in good health. Both conserved end residues are part of each CDR3. The D gene is left open where the match is weak. Where a row states a size, it is once, few, many or the class of an expanded clone; other rows omit it.

j_call d_call v_call clone_size cdr3_aa cdr3_nt
TRBJ2-3 TRBD2 TRBV3-1 once CASSQLAGGSDTQYF TGTGCCAGCAGCCAACTAGCGGGGGGGTCAGATACGCAGTATTTT
TRBJ2-1 - TRBV4-3 few CASSQDSYSLGFNEQFF TGCGCCAGCAGCCAAGATAGTTACTCGTTAGGGTTCAATGAGCAGTTCTTC
TRBJ2-3 - TRBV7-2 few CASKSGPRVADTQYF TGTGCCAGCAAATCGGGCCCCCGGGTGGCAGATACGCAGTATTTT
TRBJ2-1 - TRBV6-2/TRBV6-3 many CASSYGYNEQFF TGTGCCAGCAGTTACGGGTACAATGAGCAGTTCTTC
TRBJ2-2 TRBD2 TRBV11-2 - CASSLVSGGTGELFF TGTGCCAGCAGCTTAGTATCCGGGGGGACCGGGGAGCTGTTTTTT
TRBJ2-2 - TRBV10-3 many CANAYNGELFF TGTGCCAACGCCTACAACGGGGAGCTGTTTTTT
TRBJ2-1 - TRBV29-1 many CSVVGRADEQFF TGCAGCGTTGTTGGCAGGGCCGATGAGCAGTTCTTC
TRBJ2-7 - TRBV7-2 few CASSYQRNEQYF TGTGCCAGCAGCTACCAGAGGAACGAGCAGTACTTC
TRBJ1-5 TRBD1 TRBV10-3 many CAISEGGTGGGQPQHF TGTGCCATCAGTGAAGGAGGGACAGGGGGAGGACAGCCCCAGCATTTT
TRBJ1-2 TRBD1 TRBV5-1 - CASSLQGTNYGYTF TGCGCCAGCAGCTTACAGGGGACTAACTATGGCTACACCTTC
TRBJ2-7 TRBD1 TRBV30 - CAWKLDRENYEQYF TGTGCCTGGAAGTTGGACAGGGAGAACTACGAGCAGTACTTC
TRBJ2-1 TRBD2 TRBV7-3 - CARSSSGGARSSYNEQFF TGTGCCCGCAGCTCTAGCGGGGGGGCCAGAAGCTCCTACAATGAGCAGTTCTTC
TRBJ2-2 - TRBV6-1 many CASSGDGDTGELFF TGTGCCAGCAGTGGGGACGGTGACACCGGGGAGCTGTTTTTT
TRBJ1-6 - TRBV28 - CASSGLGSSYNSPLHF TGTGCCAGCAGCGGACTGGGAAGCTCCTATAATTCACCCCTCCACTTT
TRBJ2-5 TRBD1 TRBV29-1 few CSVTGGVLRETQYF TGCAGCGTCACAGGGGGCGTATTAAGAGAGACCCAGTACTTC
TRBJ1-5 TRBD1 TRBV6-1 few CASRQSRGQGAQPQHF TGTGCCAGCAGACAGTCAAGAGGACAGGGGGCACAGCCCCAGCATTTT
TRBJ2-5 TRBD2 TRBV20-1 many CSARIGLAGGPQETQYF TGCAGTGCTAGAATCGGGCTAGCGGGGGGCCCTCAAGAGACCCAGTACTTC
TRBJ2-5 - TRBV20-1 few CSASPGTQETQYF TGCAGTGCTAGCCCGGGGACCCAAGAGACCCAGTACTTC
TRBJ2-7 - TRBV20-1 - CSAGGLQYF TGCAGTGCTGGAGGGTTGCAGTACTTC
TRBJ2-3 TRBD2 TRBV6-4 many CASSLAGGTDTQYF TGTGCCAGCAGTCTAGCGGGGGGAACAGATACGCAGTATTTT
TRBJ1-1 - TRBV10-2 - CASFGSEAFF TGCGCCAGCTTTGGGTCTGAAGCTTTCTTT
TRBJ2-1 - TRBV5-1 few CASRWASANEQFF TGCGCCAGCAGATGGGCTAGCGCCAATGAGCAGTTCTTC